The 12 T cell receptor beta chains presented below share a single source sample, sequenced in a study of CD4 T cells in relation to SARS-CoV-2 and coronaviruses. Clones were sequenced by immunoSEQ multiplex PCR, and TCRdb holds only the in-frame ones, with some missing. The sample holds tens of thousands of clones, 76% seen once. CD4+ T cells from unexposed donors were obtained before the COVID-19 pandemic (2011-2018). The cells were cultured for 9 to 11 days before CD4+ T cells were isolated. Their antigens are not known. Sequenced sample: CD4+ T cells from PBMCs, cultured in vitro. The receptors originated from a human donor in good health.

The V and J genes are TRBV7-2 and TRBJ2-1; TRBD2 matches at 10 bases. This CDR3 region has 17 residues. Trimming cost V 1 base and J 8 bases; bases outside gene matches: 11. In germline, CDR1 is SGHTA, CDR2 FQGNSA. CDR3 sequence: CASSLGASGRPSYEQFF. The CDR3 region has the DNA TGTGCCAGCAGCTTAGGGGCTAGCGGGAGACCTTCGTATGAGCAGTTCTTC.

The V call is TRBV29-1, the J call TRBJ2-6; tentatively, D is TRBD1 (5 bases). CDR3 length equals 13 residues. Germline lookup yields CDR1 SQVTM and CDR2 ANQGSEA. The ends were cut back, 7 bases at V and 1 base at J, with 8 bases in the middle. DNA for the CDR3: TGCAGCGCCACAGGTTCTGGGGCCAACGTCCTGACTTTC. This gives the protein CSATGSGANVLTF.

The chain couples TRBV2 to TRBJ2-5, with 8 bases identical to TRBD1. Germline loops: CDR1 SNHLY, CDR2 FYNNEI. The trim removed 4 bases at V and 5 bases at J, leaving 12 bases unmatched. The CDR3 is 16 residues long. The CDR3 protein is CASSAAGGPQGETQYF. CDR3 sequence (DNA): TGTGCCAGCAGTGCGGCAGGGGGCCCCCAGGGGGAGACCCAGTACTTC.

This clone was observed a few times. The chain links TRBV2 to TRBJ1-2; 7 bases agree with TRBD1. The CDR3 is 12 amino acids. Germline CDR1 is SNHLY and CDR2 is FYNNEI. V gave up 5 bases and J gave up 6 bases; unmatched junction bases: 3. In nucleotides, the CDR3 is TGTGCCAGCAGTACACAGGGGAATGGCTACACCTTC. Protein sequence: CASSTQGNGYTF. Using reference TRBV2 and TRBJ1-2 for the parts outside the CDR3, the full variable domain is EPEVTQTPSHQVTQMGQEVILRCVPISNHLYFYWYRQILGQKVEFLVSFYNNEISEKSEIFDDQFSVERPDGSNFTLKIRSTKLEDSAMYFCASSTQGNGYTFGSGTRLTVV.

This clone came up a few times. The chain has TRBV27 and TRBJ2-7; D is possibly TRBD1 (6 bases). Trimming stripped 8 bases from V and 0 bases from J, with 17 bases between. The CDR3 has 15 residues. Germline V CDR1 and CDR2: MNHEY, SMNVEV (reference sequence). CDR3 nucleotide sequence: TGTGCCAGCGCCCGAACGGGACATAGCTCCTACGAGCAGTACTTC. It is translated as CASARTGHSSYEQYF.

This sequence joins TRBV9 and TRBJ1-3; 7 bases are a match to TRBD1. There are 15 residues in the CDR3. CDR1 and CDR2 (germline): SGDLS, YYNGEE. Trimming removed 3 bases from V and 4 bases from J; junction bases left unmatched: 7. The CDR3 coding sequence is TGTGCCAGCAGCGCCCTCGGGACAGTGGGAAACACCATATATTTT. Protein: CASSALGTVGNTIYF.

This clone was seen a few times. The V call is TRBV2, the J call TRBJ2-3; D is possibly TRBD2 (6 bases). The germline V and J ends were trimmed by 2 bases and 1 base, with 19 bases remaining between them. CDR1 SNHLY and CDR2 FYNNEI come from the germline V gene. This CDR3 has 18 residues. The CDR3: CASSELVGNSGGTDTQYF. The CDR3 DNA follows: TGTGCCAGCAGTGAATTGGTTGGGAATAGCGGTGGCACAGATACGCAGTATTTT. Using reference TRBV2 and TRBJ2-3 for the parts outside the CDR3, the full variable domain is EPEVTQTPSHQVTQMGQEVILRCVPISNHLYFYWYRQILGQKVEFLVSFYNNEISEKSEIFDDQFSVERPDGSNFTLKIRSTKLEDSAMYFCASSELVGNSGGTDTQYFGPGTRLTVL.

This rearrangement joins TRBV30 to TRBJ1-6; no definite D call. The CDR3 has 15 residues. Germline V gene data show CDR1 as GTSNPN and CDR2 as SVGIG (reference sequence). Trimming cost V 3 bases and J 10 bases, with 19 bases left between them. In nucleotides, the CDR3 is TGTGCCTGGAGCAGACCGGGAGAGGGAGGGTCACCCCTCCACTTT. It translates to CAWSRPGEGGSPLHF.

The CDR3 nucleotides read TGCGCCAGCAGCCAAATAAACACCGGGGAGCTGTTTTTT. Its translation is CASSQINTGELFF. This sequence joins TRBV4-1 and TRBJ2-2; D call uncertain. Between the trimmed V and J ends, which lost 2 bases and 2 bases, there was a span of 3 bases. Germline lookup yields CDR1 MGHRA and CDR2 YSYEKL. CDR3 length equals 13 residues.

In this sample, this clone turned up a few times. The chain is built from TRBV7-9 and TRBJ2-2; D is uncertain. This CDR3 has 15 amino acids. CDR1 is SEHNR, CDR2 FQNEAQ, per germline (reference sequence). The V end lost 3 bases, the J end lost 4 bases, and 12 bases lay between the germline ends. This CDR3 reads CASSFRPGPTGELFF. The CDR3 coding sequence is TGTGCCAGCAGCTTTCGTCCCGGACCCACCGGGGAGCTGTTTTTT.

The table lists this clone with a few counts. The chain uses TRBV29-1 and TRBJ2-1; 11 bases map to TRBD1. Germline lookup yields CDR1 SQVTM and CDR2 ANQGSEA. J lost 6 bases, V lost 7 bases, and 8 bases had no gene match. This CDR3 is 14 amino acids long. CDR3 in DNA: TGCAGCGCTGAGCCGGGACAGGGGGTCAATGAGCAGTTCTTC. This gives the protein CSAEPGQGVNEQFF.

The chain employs TRBV6-2 or TRBV6-3 and TRBJ2-1; TRBD2 might be the D (5 bases). The germline V and J ends were trimmed by 5 bases and 1 base, with 6 bases remaining between them. The CDR3 is 13 residues long. Germline loops: CDR1 MNHEY, CDR2 SVGEGT. The chain's CDR3 is CASSLASYNEQFF. The CDR3 coding sequence is TGTGCCAGCAGTCTAGCTTCCTACAATGAGCAGTTCTTC.